Below, 17 T cell receptor beta chains from the same sample are listed, as sequenced in a study of shared clonotypes between healthy human individuals. The assay was immunoSEQ multiplex PCR, and TCRdb's table has in-frame clones only and misses some. This table holds a few million clones, over 85% found once. Sequencing input: naive CD4+ T cells from PBMCs. The subset was: CD45RA+ positively selected. The source is a man between 18 and 35 years old in good health. Some clones in this sample may be carry-over from other donors' samples.

The chain uses TRBV29-1 and TRBJ2-7; a weak D match, TRBD2 (5 bases). This CDR3 has 14 residues. Per germline, CDR1 SQVTM and CDR2 ANQGSEA. Trimming shortened V by 5 bases and J by 0 bases, and 14 bases separated the two germline ends. The CDR3 DNA follows: TGCAGCGTTTCGGCGACGGACTCCTCCTACGAGCAGTACTTC. Translation gives CSVSATDSSYEQYF.

Points on this clone: Other DNA sequences in this sample translate to the same CDR3. V is TRBV27 and J is TRBJ2-3; D possibly uses TRBD1 or TRBD2 (5 bases each). Trimming pared 2 bases from V and 3 bases from J, leaving 9 bases between. The CDR3 has 14 residues. Germline V lookup: CDR1 MNHEY, CDR2 SMNVEV (reference sequence). CDR3 bases: TGTGCCAGCAGTTTAGGGTGGGGGACAGATACGCAGTATTTT. Protein sequence: CASSLGWGTDTQYF.

The genes are TRBV6-6 and TRBJ2-1, with D perhaps being TRBD1 or TRBD2 (5 bases each). V gave up 6 bases and J gave up 6 bases, with 15 bases separating them. CDR3 length: 14 residues. Germline-derived CDR1 and CDR2 are MNHNY and SVGAGI (reference sequence). The CDR3 region has the DNA TGTGCCAGCAGAACAACCGGGACCCCCAATGAGCAGTTCTTC. This encodes CASRTTGTPNEQFF.

The V call is TRBV4-1, the J call TRBJ2-7; no firm D call. The germline V gene has CDR1 MGHRA and CDR2 YSYEKL. The CDR3 extends over 14 amino acids. V shed 0 bases and J shed 12 bases, with 18 bases lying between them. DNA of the CDR3: TGCGCCAGCAGCCAAGATTTGTCGGCGTACCGACCGTACTTC. Translation gives CASSQDLSAYRPYF.

The chain carries TRBV27 and TRBJ1-1; D is perhaps TRBD1 (5 bases). V lost 3 bases and J 0 bases, leaving 11 bases between the germline ends. The CDR3 consists of 15 residues. The germline V gene encodes CDR1 MNHEY and CDR2 SMNVEV (reference sequence). The CDR3 region is CASSFGRGMNTEAFF. DNA for the CDR3: TGTGCCAGCAGTTTTGGTAGGGGAATGAACACTGAAGCTTTCTTT.

This clone has just one count. This chain uses TRBV6-5 with TRBJ1-1, with D possibly TRBD1 on 5 matching bases. The germline CDR1 and CDR2 sequences are MNHEY and SVGAGI. The CDR3 extends over 14 amino acids. The CDR3 here is CAAVVRQGGTEAFF. In DNA form, the CDR3 reads TGTGCAGCCGTCGTGCGTCAGGGAGGTACTGAAGCTTTCTTT.

This CDR3 is CASSQGTRGASGDTIYF. CDR3 nucleotides: TGTGCCAGCAGCCAAGGGACCCGGGGCGCATCAGGGGACACCATATATTTT. V is TRBV4-2 and J is TRBJ1-3, with D maybe TRBD1 (6 bases). CDR1 is LGHNA, CDR2 YNFKEQ, per germline. Trimming left V 1 base short and J 8 bases short, with 21 bases between. The CDR3 runs to 17 residues.

The J gene is TRBJ2-5, the V gene TRBV7-2; D uncertain. CDR1 SGHTA and CDR2 FQGNSA come from the germline V gene. Trimming removed 2 bases at V and 5 bases at J, with 12 bases between. There are 14 residues in the CDR3. The CDR3 here is CASSLMFGHETQYF. DNA for the CDR3: TGTGCCAGCAGCTTAATGTTCGGGCACGAGACCCAGTACTTC.

J is TRBJ2-2 and V is TRBV30; no clear D gene. The CDR3 runs to 13 residues. Germline lookup yields CDR1 GTSNPN and CDR2 SVGIG (reference sequence). Trimming cost V 3 bases and J 4 bases, with 9 bases left between them. Here the CDR3 reads CAWRTYVTGELFF. CDR3 in DNA: TGTGCCTGGAGGACCTACGTCACCGGGGAGCTGTTTTTT.

V usage is TRBV2 and J usage is TRBJ2-3; D call uncertain. V shed 1 base and J shed 0 bases, with 5 bases lying between them. The CDR3 consists of 14 residues. Germline-derived CDR1 and CDR2 are SNHLY and FYNNEI. CDR3 DNA sequence: TGTGCCAGCAGTGAAGGGCACAGCACAGATACGCAGTATTTT. It translates to CASSEGHSTDTQYF.

The chain couples TRBV28 to TRBJ1-4; D is possibly TRBD1 (6 bases). The CDR3 runs 15 residues. V lost 5 bases to trimming and J lost 12 bases, with 22 bases between them. Germline values: CDR1 MDHEN, CDR2 SYDVKM. The chain's CDR3 is CASSQGYRDPEELFF. The CDR3 DNA reads TGTGCCAGCAGTCAGGGGTACAGGGACCCCGAAGAACTGTTTTTT. The full variable domain, with the rest looked up from reference TRBV28 and TRBJ1-4, is DVKVTQSSRYLVKRTGEKVFLECVQDMDHENMFWYRQDPGLGLRLIYFSYDVKMKEKGDIPEGYSVSREKKERFSLILESASTNQTSMYLCASSQGYRDPEELFFGSGTQLSVL.

This chain connects TRBV7-3 to TRBJ1-1; perhaps TRBD1 as D (6 bases). The CDR3 is made up of 13 amino acids. V was trimmed by 4 bases and J by 11 bases, leaving 17 bases between them. Per the germline V gene, CDR1 is SGHTA and CDR2 is FQGTGA. In DNA form, the CDR3 reads TGTGCCAGCAGCTCCTTCCCGGGGGCTACGGCTTTCTTT. Protein: CASSSFPGATAFF.

CDR3: CASSPTAGVYNSPLHF. CDR3 bases: TGTGCCAGCAGCCCTACGGCAGGGGTTTATAATTCACCCCTCCACTTT. The V gene is TRBV11-2, the J gene TRBJ1-6; maybe TRBD1 (6 bases). Germline loops: CDR1 SGHAT, CDR2 FQNNGV. The CDR3 loop spans 16 amino acids. Trimming took off 5 bases at V and 4 bases at J, with 15 bases between the two ends.

The V and J genes are TRBV7-9 and TRBJ1-2, with TRBD1 identical over 7 bases. This CDR3 has 16 residues. From germline, CDR1 is SEHNR and CDR2 FQNEAQ (reference sequence). J gave up 0 bases and V 5 bases, and 9 bases lay outside the gene matches. This chain's CDR3 is CASSPRAGGPNYGYTF. The CDR3 DNA reads as TGTGCCAGCAGCCCCAGGGCAGGGGGTCCTAACTATGGCTACACCTTC.

The gene calls are TRBV27 and TRBJ2-7, with D maybe TRBD1 (5 bases). Trimming stripped 1 base from V and 3 bases from J, with 13 bases between. This CDR3 spans 15 amino acids. CDR1 and CDR2 from the germline V gene are MNHEY and SMNVEV (reference sequence). This chain's CDR3 is CASSLLGQGYYEQYF. The CDR3, as DNA: TGTGCCAGCAGTTTATTAGGACAAGGCTACTACGAGCAGTACTTC.

The rearrangement joins TRBV28 to TRBJ2-7; D might be TRBD2 (7 bases). This CDR3 has 15 amino acids. Trimming cost V 6 bases and J 3 bases, with 18 bases left between them. CDR1 is MDHEN and CDR2 is SYDVKM in the germline V gene. The CDR3 DNA reads TGTGCCAGCAGCCCTGCGGGGGCGGCTATCTACGAGCAGTACTTC. It yields the protein CASSPAGAAIYEQYF.

This chain joins TRBV9 and TRBJ2-7; 9 nucleotides line up with TRBD2. The V gene end was trimmed by 0 bases and the J gene end by 6 bases; junction bases not matched to a gene: 7. The germline V gene has CDR1 SGDLS and CDR2 YYNGEE. The CDR3 is made up of 15 amino acids. CDR3 coding DNA: TGTGCCAGCAGCGTAGGTGTAGCGGGAGTAGGCGAGCAGTACTTC. It translates to CASSVGVAGVGEQYF.